The entry that follows covers one T cell receptor (beta chain) sequence. Sequenced by immunoSEQ multiplex PCR; TCRdb stores in-frame clones only, minus some. The repertoire holds around 89,000 clones, with about three quarters as singletons. These data are taken from a study of blood T cell repertoires in COVID-19. This CDR3 has 14 residues. V lost 6 bases and J lost 6; bases outside the gene matches: 7. Germline V gene lookup returns CDR1 SGHTA and CDR2 FQGNSA. V is TRBV7-2 and J is TRBJ1-1; 10 positions agree with TRBD1. This TCR came from an elderly woman with acute or convalescent COVID-19. Source material: peripheral blood. DNA for the CDR3: TGTGCCAGCAGAACCGGGACAGGGGCGTCTGAAGCTTTCTTT. This gives the protein CASRTGTGASEAFF.